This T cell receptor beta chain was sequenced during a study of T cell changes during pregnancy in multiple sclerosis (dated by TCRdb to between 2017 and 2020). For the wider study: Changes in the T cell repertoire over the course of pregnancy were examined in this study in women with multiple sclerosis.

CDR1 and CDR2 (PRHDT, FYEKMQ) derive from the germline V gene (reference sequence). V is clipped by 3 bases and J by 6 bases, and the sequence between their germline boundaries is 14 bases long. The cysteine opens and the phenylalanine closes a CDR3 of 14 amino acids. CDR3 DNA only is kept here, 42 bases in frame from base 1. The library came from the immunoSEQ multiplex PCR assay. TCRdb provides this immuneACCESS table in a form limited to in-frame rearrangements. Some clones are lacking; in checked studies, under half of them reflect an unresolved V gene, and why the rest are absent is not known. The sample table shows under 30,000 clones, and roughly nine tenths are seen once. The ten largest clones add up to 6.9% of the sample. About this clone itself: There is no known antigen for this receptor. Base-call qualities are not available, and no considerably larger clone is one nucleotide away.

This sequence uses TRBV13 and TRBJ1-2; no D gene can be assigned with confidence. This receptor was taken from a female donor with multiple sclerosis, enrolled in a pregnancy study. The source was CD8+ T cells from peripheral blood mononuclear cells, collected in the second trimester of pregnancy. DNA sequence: TGTGCCAGCAGCTTTCTCGCAGTGTCCCATGGCTACACCTTC. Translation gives CASSFLAVSHGYTF.